These 3 T cell receptor beta chains were sequenced from one sample in a study of a mutant IDH1 vaccine in newly diagnosed glioma. Using immunoSEQ multiplex PCR, the repertoire was profiled, and TCRdb retains in-frame clones only, with some absent. The data hold roughly 25,000 clones, with roughly 80% observed a single time. Time point denoted: week 47, end of study. Alongside topical imiquimod, each dose of vaccine comprised 300 ug of mutant IDH1 20-mer peptide. These receptors' antigens are unknown. Material: PBMCs, obtained from a glioma patient whose treatment included an IDH1 peptide vaccine. Every receptor here comes from a man aged 40-49 years with glioma. Some clones in this sample may be carry-over from other donors' samples.

V and J are TRBV9 and TRBJ2-7, with D perhaps matching TRBD1 (6 bases). The V gene lost 3 bases and the J gene lost 5 bases, with 15 bases spanning the gap. The CDR3 extends over 14 amino acids. Germline CDR1 is SGDLS and CDR2 is YYNGEE. Written as DNA, the CDR3 is TGTGCCAGCAGCGCCCGGGACAAGTGGAACGAGCAGTACTTC. Amino acid sequence: CASSARDKWNEQYF. The complete variable domain, with remaining parts taken from reference TRBV9 and TRBJ2-7, reads DSGVTQTPKHLITATGQRVTLRCSPRSGDLSVYWYQQSLDQGLQFLIQYYNGEERAKGNILERFSAQQFPDLHSELNLSSLELGDSALYFCASSARDKWNEQYFGPGTRLTVT.

This sequence joins TRBV7-2 and TRBJ2-3; D is perhaps TRBD1 or TRBD2 (5 bases each). V dropped 2 bases and J dropped 4 bases, with 10 bases sitting between them. Germline lookup yields CDR1 SGHTA and CDR2 FQGNSA. There are 14 residues in the CDR3. Written as DNA, the CDR3 is TGTGCCAGCAGCTTAAACGGGGCCTCAGATACGCAGTATTTT. It is translated as CASSLNGASDTQYF.

This clone was seen only a few times. The rearrangement joins TRBV19 to TRBJ1-1, with TRBD1 matching over 8 bases. Germline V gives CDR1 LNHDA, CDR2 SQIVND (reference sequence). With 10 bases clipped from V and 10 bases from J, the junction kept 17 bases outside the gene matches. The CDR3 length is 14 residues. The CDR3 sequence: CATRGGQGFPGAFF. DNA of the CDR3: TGTGCCACCCGGGGAGGACAGGGATTCCCTGGAGCTTTCTTT. The full variable domain, completed using reference TRBV19 and TRBJ1-1, is DGGITQSPKYLFRKEGQNVTLSCEQNLNHDAMYWYRQDPGQGLRLIYYSQIVNDFQKGDIAEGYSVSREKKESFPLTVTSAQKNPTAFYLCATRGGQGFPGAFFGQGTRLTVV.